The rows below give T cell receptor beta chains drawn from one sample of a study of blood T cell repertoires in COVID-19. TCRdb's table, derived via immunoSEQ multiplex PCR, lists solely in-frame clones and lacks some. The sample holds over 95,000 clones; 88% are singletons and the top ten take roughly 8.4%. Material for sequencing was peripheral blood. All receptors derive from a woman in her 70s who had recovered from COVID-19. Each CDR3 is given with its conserved first and last residue. The order of the fields is V gene, clone size, J gene, D gene, CDR3 protein, CDR3 DNA. The D gene is left open where the match is weak. Clone sizes are given selectively: once, few, many, or a class where the clone is expanded.

>TRBV9|.|TRBJ2-2|TRBD2
CASSVDVFGASGSRTGELFF
TGTGCCAGCAGCGTAGATGTTTTTGGGGCTAGCGGGAGTCGCACCGGGGAGCTGTTTTTT
>TRBV5-4|.|TRBJ1-4|.
CASSLDGRGNEKLFF
TGTGCCAGCAGCTTGGATGGTAGGGGCAATGAAAAACTGTTTTTT
>TRBV28|few|TRBJ2-1|.
CASSYQGSYNEQFF
TGTGCCAGCAGTTACCAGGGGTCCTACAATGAGCAGTTCTTC
>TRBV28|.|TRBJ1-2|.
CASSAHTRFYGYTF
TGTGCCAGCAGTGCTCACACCAGATTCTATGGCTACACCTTC
>TRBV11-1|.|TRBJ2-7|.
CASSLRFGSPEQYF
TGTGCCAGCAGCTTAAGGTTCGGGAGCCCCGAGCAGTACTTC
>TRBV10-3|.|TRBJ2-5|TRBD2
CAISEPRTSGGLQETQYF
TGTGCCATCAGTGAGCCCCGGACTAGCGGGGGCCTCCAAGAGACCCAGTACTTC
>TRBV27|.|TRBJ2-7|.
CASSPLGRSSSYEQYF
TGTGCCAGCAGCCCCCTGGGGCGATCGAGCTCCTACGAGCAGTACTTC
>TRBV9|few|TRBJ1-1|.
CASSVDVATEAFF
TGTGCCAGCAGCGTAGATGTGGCCACTGAAGCTTTCTTT
>TRBV5-1|.|TRBJ2-5|.
CASSPRQNRQETQYF
TGCGCCAGCAGCCCGAGACAGAACCGTCAAGAGACCCAGTACTTC
>TRBV7-2|once|TRBJ1-2|TRBD1
CASSLGQGAGGYTF
TGTGCCAGCAGCTTAGGGCAGGGGGCTGGTGGCTACACCTTC
>TRBV5-5|few|TRBJ2-5|TRBD2
CASSSGLAGGLETQYF
TGTGCCAGCAGCTCGGGACTAGCGGGGGGGCTGGAGACCCAGTACTTC
>TRBV5-1|.|TRBJ1-4|.
CASSLGLSGGTGEKLFF
TGCGCCAGCAGCTTGGGCTTGTCGGGGGGAACAGGAGAAAAACTGTTTTTT
>TRBV28|.|TRBJ2-6|.
CASRTRNSQVSGANVLTF
TGTGCCAGCAGAACTAGAAACAGCCAAGTTTCTGGGGCCAACGTCCTGACTTTC
>TRBV30|once|TRBJ2-1|TRBD2
CAWEAGGGYNEQFF
TGTGCCTGGGAGGCGGGGGGAGGCTACAATGAGCAGTTCTTC
>TRBV12-3/TRBV12-4|.|TRBJ2-7|TRBD1
CASSLDRGKEQYF
TGTGCCAGCAGTTTAGACAGGGGGAAGGAGCAGTACTTC
>TRBV5-4|.|TRBJ1-1|.
CASSSGDTHTEAFF
TGTGCCAGCAGCTCAGGGGACACCCACACTGAAGCTTTCTTT
>TRBV24-1|.|TRBJ2-1|TRBD2
CATSVPGQGTSGEYEQFF
TGTGCCACCAGTGTCCCGGGGCAGGGCACAAGCGGGGAATATGAGCAGTTCTTC
>TRBV15|.|TRBJ1-1|.
CATSREGVLNTEAFF
TGTGCCACCAGCAGAGAGGGCGTTCTGAACACTGAAGCTTTCTTT
>TRBV5-1|.|TRBJ2-3|TRBD1
CASRLPTGGSTDTQYF
TGCGCCAGCAGATTACCTACAGGGGGCTCCACAGATACGCAGTATTTT
>TRBV7-9|.|TRBJ1-1|TRBD1
CASSPPGQGGRVAFF
TGTGCCAGCAGCCCCCCGGGGCAGGGGGGTAGAGTAGCTTTCTTT
>TRBV19|.|TRBJ1-5|.
CASSTLLGAAQHF
TGTGCCAGTAGTACCCTCTTGGGGGCAGCCCAGCATTTT
>TRBV4-2|.|TRBJ1-4|TRBD1
CASSQVPGQGAINEKLFF
TGTGCCAGCAGCCAAGTCCCGGGACAGGGGGCAATAAATGAAAAACTGTTTTTT
>TRBV28|.|TRBJ2-3|TRBD1
CASSARQGLGTDTQYF
TGTGCCAGCAGTGCAAGACAGGGTCTCGGCACAGATACGCAGTATTTT
>TRBV6-2/TRBV6-3|.|TRBJ1-1|.
CASSYDRGEAFF
TGTGCCAGCAGTTACGACCGGGGTGAAGCTTTCTTT
>TRBV14|.|TRBJ1-4|TRBD1
CASSQATWNRGQEKLFF
TGTGCCAGCAGCCAGGCCACGTGGAACAGGGGACAGGAAAAACTGTTTTTT
>TRBV7-3|.|TRBJ2-3|TRBD2
CASSFGTSGVGDTQYF
TGTGCCAGCAGCTTTGGGACTAGCGGGGTTGGAGATACGCAGTATTTT
>TRBV7-6|.|TRBJ1-3|.
CASSQGSSGNTIYF
TGTGCCAGCAGCCAGGGTTCCTCTGGAAACACCATATATTTT
>TRBV9|.|TRBJ1-1|TRBD1
CASSAGQRNTEAFF
TGTGCCAGCAGCGCGGGACAGAGGAACACTGAAGCTTTCTTT
>TRBV5-1|once|TRBJ1-2|.
CASTLGSSISNYGYTF
TGCGCCAGCACCTTGGGGTCATCTATCTCTAACTATGGCTACACCTTC
>TRBV7-2|.|TRBJ2-3|TRBD2
CASSFERGLDTQYF
TGTGCCAGCAGCTTTGAGCGGGGGTTGGATACGCAGTATTTT
>TRBV11-2|.|TRBJ2-7|TRBD1
CASSRGQGYEQYF
TGTGCCAGCAGCCGAGGACAGGGGTACGAGCAGTACTTC
>TRBV11-2|.|TRBJ2-3|.
CASSLLTGADTQYF
TGTGCCAGCAGCTTATTGACGGGAGCAGATACGCAGTATTTT
>TRBV9|.|TRBJ1-4|.
CASTRRGDATNEKLFF
TGTGCCAGCACCCGGAGGGGAGACGCAACTAATGAAAAACTGTTTTTT
>TRBV24-1|.|TRBJ2-3|.
CATSKDGDTQYF
TGTGCCACCTCCAAAGATGGCGATACGCAGTATTTT
>TRBV5-1|.|TRBJ2-1|TRBD2
CASSLASGLAGGAEQFF
TGCGCCAGCAGCTTGGCCTCCGGACTAGCGGGAGGGGCTGAGCAGTTCTTC
>TRBV6-5|.|TRBJ2-4|.
CASSYSGTADIQYF
TGTGCCAGCAGTTACTCGGGGACTGCAGACATTCAGTACTTC
>TRBV27|.|TRBJ2-5|.
CASSHRVQETQYF
TGTGCCAGCAGCCACAGGGTCCAAGAGACCCAGTACTTC
>TRBV20-1|.|TRBJ1-2|.
CSASRVGGYTF
TGCAGTGCTAGCAGGGTGGGTGGCTACACCTTC
>TRBV10-3|.|TRBJ1-4|TRBD1
CAISPGQGNEKLFF
TGTGCCATAAGCCCGGGACAGGGGAATGAAAAACTGTTTTTT
>TRBV27|.|TRBJ2-7|.
CASISQGEQYF
TGTGCCAGCATCTCACAGGGCGAGCAGTACTTC
>TRBV25-1|.|TRBJ1-2|.
CASSAGRDYGYTF
TGTGCCAGCAGTGCTGGGAGGGACTATGGCTACACCTTC
>TRBV30|.|TRBJ2-2|TRBD2
CAWSGGGAGELFF
TGTGCCTGGAGTGGCGGGGGGGCCGGGGAGCTGTTTTTT